Presented here are 32 T cell receptor delta chains from one specimen sequenced in a study of γδ T cells in repeated Plasmodium falciparum infection. TCRdb re-called clones from the multiplex PCR reads via CATT. This sample yields 80,000 to 95,000 delta-chain clones, of which 1.4% to 1.5% are seen a single time; just under 9% belongs to the top ten. Gammadelta T cells were flow-sorted from PBMC into Vgamma9/Vdelta2+ and Vdelta2-negative populations for bulk analysis. Sequenced material: gamma-delta T cells from blood. Receptor source: a pool of human donors (malaria-infected and uninfected, not separated).

In its sample, this clone was seen a few times. Since a much larger clone is just one base distant, this may be a read error. Other DNA sequences in the sample encode the same CDR3. The V call is TRDV1, the J call TRDJ1; D possibly corresponds to TRDD3 (5 bases). Germline V gene data show CDR1 as TSWWSYY and CDR2 as QGS. The CDR3 has 15 residues. V lost 5 bases and J lost 2, with 15 bases in between. CDR3 coding DNA: TGTGCTCTTGGGCTGGGTGATAAAGAGACCGATAAACTCATCTTT. Encoded protein: CALGLGDKETDKLIF.

This clone was picked up a small number of times. For this DNA, TCRdb reports the protein of a much larger clone, which diverges at residue 19, most likely from a read error; the protein presented here is translated directly from the DNA. There is no J gene call, but TRDV2 is given as the V gene; TRDD3 is the table's D call and was not checked against the DNA. Germline loops: CDR1 GEAIGNYY, CDR2 EKD. This CDR3 contains 20 residues. CDR3 in amino acids: CACDTGGYGAPSWDTRQMIF. In DNA, the CDR3 is TGTGCCTGTGACACTGGGGGATACGGAGCGCCCTCCTGGGACACCCGACAGATGATTTTC.

Worth noting for this clone: Translating this DNA gives a protein that differs at residue 9 from the TCRdb one, which belongs to a much larger clone; a read error is likely, and the protein shown is this translation. The chain recombines TRDV1 with TRDJ1; D possibly matches TRDD2 or TRDD3 (7 bases each). V dropped 4 bases and J dropped 0 bases, with 27 bases sitting between them. Germline values: CDR1 TSWWSYY, CDR2 QGS. The CDR3 loop spans 20 amino acids. The CDR3 spells CALGVSYAGYWGTYTDKLIF. CDR3 DNA: TGTGCTCTTGGGGTTTCCTACGCTGGTTACTGGGGTACCTACACCGATAAACTCATCTTT.

This clone was seen a handful of times. The protein held in TCRdb is that of a much larger clone and does not match this DNA's translation at residue 12, likely because of a read error; the protein shown is translated from the DNA. V and J are TRDV3 and TRDJ1, with D unresolved. This CDR3 region has 16 residues. The germline V gene has CDR1 TVYSNPD and CDR2 GDNSRS (reference sequence). The CDR3: CACRPLVTRYTGKLIF. The CDR3 DNA follows: TGTGCCTGCCGTCCTCTTGTGACAAGGTACACCGGTAAACTCATCTTT. Using reference TRDV3 and TRDJ1 for the parts outside the CDR3, the full variable domain is CDKVTQSSPDQTVASGSEVVLLCTYDTVYSNPDLFWYRIRPDYSFQFVFYGDNSRSEGADFTQGRFSVKHILTQKAFHLVISPVRTEDSATYYCACRPLVTRYTGKLIFGKGTRVTVEP.

This clone was detected many times. The rearrangement links TRDV1 to TRDJ1, with 13 bases identical to TRDD3. This CDR3 contains 23 residues. Trimming at V came to 3 bases and at J to 0 bases, leaving 22 bases not matched to a gene. CDR1 and CDR2 (germline): TSWWSYY, QGS. The CDR3 nucleotides read TGTGCTCTTGGGGACCGGCCTTCCTACCGTACTGGGGGATACGGGGGGTACACCGATAAACTCATCTTT. It specifies CALGDRPSYRTGGYGGYTDKLIF.

This clone has more than one count but fewer than ten. The amino acid sequence in TCRdb belongs to a much larger clone and departs from this DNA's translation at residue 16, likely a sequencing read error; the sequence shown is translated from the DNA. The chain joins TRDV2 to TRDJ1, with 12 nucleotides matching TRDD3. TCRdb leaves out the J gene; it was filled in here by matching the DNA to germline. Germline lookup yields CDR1 GEAIGNYY and CDR2 EKD. V shed 0 bases and J 2 bases; nucleotides not matched to a gene: 24. The CDR3 runs to 23 residues. CDR3 DNA sequence: TGTGCCTGTGACACCGTACCTACGGGAGGTAATCTGGGGGATACGGGGGGTACCGATAAACTCATCTTT. Amino acid sequence: CACDTVPTGGNLGDTGGTDKLIF.

This clone was seen repeatedly, ten times or more. It is likely a read error: a sequence one base away is far more abundant. Different DNA sequences within this sample yield the same CDR3. The CDR3 DNA follows: TGTGCCTGTGACACTGCGGGTCAGAGCTCCTGGGACACCCGACAGATGTTTTTC. This encodes CACDTAGQSSWDTRQMFF. This chain uses TRDV2 with TRDJ3, with unresolved D. No J segment appears in TCRdb, so it was assigned here by matching the sequence to germline. The CDR3 is made up of 18 amino acids. V was trimmed by 1 base and J by 0 bases, leaving 12 bases between them. Germline V gives CDR1 GEAIGNYY, CDR2 EKD.

Of note for this clone: The translation of this DNA and the TCRdb protein of a much larger clone differ at residue 18, probably owing to a read error; the protein shown here is translated from the DNA. The chain joins TRDV1 to TRDJ1, with 8 bases fitting TRDD3. The J gene was missing in TCRdb and was found by matching the end of the DNA to germline. Germline CDR1 is TSWWSYY and CDR2 is QGS. This CDR3 is 23 amino acids long. J was trimmed by 3 bases and V by 1 base; bases with no gene match: 28. The CDR3 region has the DNA TGTGCTCTTGGGGAACCTTCCTCCTGGGGCATACTGGGGGCTTACAAGTACGCCGATAAACTCATCTTT. Its protein product is CALGEPSSWGILGAYKYADKLIF.

There are a few counts of this clone. With a far larger clone one base away, a read error is the likely cause. The identical CDR3 is also encoded by other nucleotide sequences in the sample. The V call is TRDV2, the J call TRDJ1; TRDD3 might be the D (5 bases). TCRdb leaves out the J gene; it was filled in here by matching the DNA to germline. The CDR3 runs 19 residues. The germline V gene has CDR1 GEAIGNYY and CDR2 EKD. V was pared by 0 bases and J by 0 bases, with 22 bases between. CDR3 DNA sequence: TGTGCCTGTGACACCGGAGAGAGAGGGGGGTACGGGTACACCGATAAACTCATCTTT. It codes for CACDTGERGGYGYTDKLIF.

This clone turned up a few times. TCRdb shows a much larger clone's protein in place of this DNA's translation, and the two differ at residue 16, likely through a read error; the protein shown is translated from the DNA. The V gene was identified as TRDV1, while no J gene was called. Germline V lookup: CDR1 TSWWSYY, CDR2 QGS. The CDR3 extends over 17 amino acids. CDR3 amino acids: CALRWVSTKKYTDKLTF. DNA of the CDR3: TGTGCTCTCCGGTGGGTGTCCACGAAAAAGTACACCGATAAACTCACCTTT.

Comments on this clone: TCRdb assigns this DNA the protein of a much larger clone, which departs from its translation at residue 13; this likely reflects a read error, and the protein shown comes from translating the DNA. The J gene was not called, though the V gene is TRDV2; TRDD3, the D gene given by the table, was not confirmed from the DNA. Germline lookup yields CDR1 GEAIGNYY and CDR2 EKD. CDR3 length: 15 residues. Here the CDR3 reads CACDFGYWDTRQTFF. The CDR3 region has the DNA TGTGCCTGTGACTTCGGATACTGGGACACCCGACAGACGTTTTTC.

This clone was detected a few times. A far larger clone lies a single base away; this is likely a read error. At the DNA level, this CDR3 is encoded by other sequences in the same sample as well. This chain connects TRDV2 to TRDJ2; possibly TRDD3 for D (5 bases). Germline CDR1 and CDR2: GEAIGNYY and EKD. The V and J ends lost 3 bases and 0 bases respectively, with 13 bases between them. The CDR3 loop spans 16 amino acids. CDR3 DNA sequence: TGTGCCTGTGACTGGGGTCCCCAAGCTTTGACAGCACAACTCTTCTTT. It yields the protein CACDWGPQALTAQLFF.

This clone was observed many times. An end of the junction does not agree with germline; a read error may underlie this. Other DNA sequences in this specimen translate into the identical CDR3. The rearrangement joins TRDV1 to TRDJ1; TRDD2 agrees at 8 bases. CDR1 and CDR2 from the germline V gene are TSWWSYY and QGS. The CDR3 sequence is 17 residues long. This chain's CDR3 is CALGELPTRVYTDKLIF. The CDR3 DNA is TGTGCCCTTGGGGAACTTCCTACCCGGGTGTACACCGATAAACTCATCTTT.

This clone was seen many times. In the same sample, other DNA sequences code for this CDR3. V and J are TRDV1 and TRDJ1, with 11 bases fitting TRDD3. The V segment lost 1 base and the J segment 0 bases; nucleotides outside the gene matches: 19. This CDR3 spans 22 amino acids. Germline CDR1 reads TSWWSYY; CDR2 reads QGS. CDR3 nucleotide sequence: TGTGCTCTTGGGGAACCTTCCTACGGTCTACTGGGGGATATTTGCTACACCGATAAACTCATCTTT. Translating it yields CALGEPSYGLLGDICYTDKLIF.

This clone appeared a few times. The mismatch at residue 10 between this DNA's translation and the TCRdb protein of a much larger clone likely reflects a read error; the protein shown is translated from the DNA. V gene TRDV1 combines with J gene TRDJ1; D is uncertain. This CDR3 is 14 amino acids long. Germline V gene lookup returns CDR1 TSWWSYY and CDR2 QGS. CDR3 in amino acids: CALGIPKYTGKLIF. CDR3 nucleotide sequence: TGTGCTCTTGGGATTCCCAAGTACACCGGTAAACTCATCTTT.

This clone was observed a few times. The TCRdb protein, from a much larger clone, departs from this DNA's translation at residue 19, likely by read error; the protein shown derives from the DNA. V gene TRDV1 combines with J gene TRDJ1; D possibly uses TRDD2 or TRDD3 (6 bases each). No J gene is reported in TCRdb; it was inferred here by comparing the DNA with germline. The V gene's germline CDR1 is TSWWSYY and CDR2 QGS. This CDR3 spans 23 amino acids. The CDR3 DNA follows: TGTGCTCTTGGGTCCTGTGCTCCTACTCCTTGGGATTGGGGGCCACCCTACACCAATAAACTCATCTTT. Translating it yields CALGSCAPTPWDWGPPYTNKLIF.

This clone occurred many times. TCRdb's protein for this DNA is that of a much larger clone and differs from the translation at residue 8, likely a read error; the protein shown is the DNA translation. The chain has TRDV3 and TRDJ1, with 10 bases fitting TRDD3. With V trimmed by 1 base and J by 0 bases, 20 bases remained unmatched. Germline CDR1 is TVYSNPD and CDR2 is GDNSRS (reference sequence). The CDR3 contains 20 residues. This CDR3 is CAFIGPRHWGISKYTDKLIF. CDR3 coding DNA: TGTGCCTTTATTGGTCCCCGGCACTGGGGGATTTCAAAGTACACCGATAAACTCATCTTT.

The table lists this clone with many counts. This CDR3 is also generated by other DNA sequences in the sample. The chain carries TRDV1 and TRDJ1, with 8 bases fitting TRDD3. V shed 3 bases, J shed 0 bases, and the junction held 18 bases outside the gene matches. Germline V lookup: CDR1 TSWWSYY, CDR2 QGS. The CDR3 runs 20 residues. CDR3 nucleotide sequence: TGTGCTCTTGGGGAGTTACTCTGGGGGACGAGTTTAAAGTACACCGATAAACTCATCTTT. Amino acids: CALGELLWGTSLKYTDKLIF.

There are many counts of this clone. The J gene is TRDJ1, the V gene TRDV1; a weak D match, TRDD3 (5 bases). The CDR3 totals 17 residues. Germline CDR1 and CDR2: TSWWSYY and QGS. The ends were cut back, 1 base at V and 0 bases at J, with 15 bases in the middle. In DNA, the CDR3 is TGTGCTCTTGGGGAACCCCTTTGCGATACCGACACCGATAAACTCATCTTT. Its protein product is CALGEPLCDTDTDKLIF.

This clone was counted a few times. Since a far larger clone is one base different, this is likely a read error. Other DNA sequences of this sample code for an identical CDR3. Called V gene: TRDV2; the J gene was not called; the table's TRDD3 call for D was not verified on the DNA. This CDR3 is built from 19 residues. Germline CDR1 is GEAIGNYY and CDR2 is EKD. The CDR3 loop reads CACAPAFLLGDKNTDKLIF. The CDR3 DNA reads TGTGCCTGTGCCCCTGCCTTCCTACTGGGGGATAAAAACACCGATAAACTTATCTTT.

This clone was detected only a few times. The protein that TCRdb holds for this DNA derives from a much larger clone and differs from the translated DNA at residue 7, which likely indicates a read error; the protein shown here is translated from the DNA. The V and J genes are TRDV1 and TRDJ1; 10 bases map to TRDD3. Germline V gene lookup returns CDR1 TSWWSYY and CDR2 QGS. The length of the CDR3 is 18 residues. V was clipped by 6 bases and J by 4 bases; unmatched bases: 17. The CDR3 region is CALGIHGHGGDTNDKLIF. The CDR3 DNA follows: TGTGCTCTTGGTATTCACGGCCATGGGGGGGATACGAACGATAAACTCATCTTT.

About this clone: This DNA's translation and the protein TCRdb lists, from a much larger clone, do not match at residue 12, likely due to a read error; the protein shown is translated from the DNA. The chain couples TRDV1 to TRDJ1; D not certain. The CDR3 contains 13 residues. CDR1 and CDR2 (germline): TSWWSYY, QGS. CDR3 bases: TGTGCTCTTGGGGTTTTATTCGCCGATAAACTCACCTTT. Translating it yields CALGVLFADKLTF.

This clone has a handful of counts. It differs at one base from a far larger clone, so likely a read error. Other DNA sequences in this sample translate to the same CDR3. The chain has TRDV2 and TRDJ1; TRDD3 matches 10 bases. The germline V gene encodes CDR1 GEAIGNYY and CDR2 EKD. This CDR3 spans 19 amino acids. This CDR3 reads CACDTLTGGSRGHTDKLIF. The CDR3 nucleotides are TGTGCCTGTGACACCCTGACTGGGGGATCCCGGGGCCACACCGACAAACTCATCTTT.

With regard to this clone: Since a far larger clone is one base different, this is likely a read error. Other DNA sequences within the sample encode an identical CDR3. The rearrangement links TRDV1 to TRDJ1; 12 bases agree with TRDD3. The germline V gene encodes CDR1 TSWWSYY and CDR2 QGS. CDR3 length: 19 amino acids. CDR3 nucleotides: TGTGCCCTTGGGGAACGAGACTTCCTACTGGGGGATACTTCCGATAAACTCATCTTT. This gives the protein CALGERDFLLGDTSDKLIF.

In its sample, this clone was seen a few times. The junction shows a germline mismatch at one end, possibly a read error. The J gene is TRDJ1, the V gene TRDV1; D tentatively fits TRDD2 or TRDD3 (5 bases each). The CDR3 loop spans 21 amino acids. CDR1 TSWWSYY and CDR2 QGS come from the germline V gene. The CDR3 DNA is TGTGCTCTTGGGGAGGGCCCTCCTATTGCCTCGTGGGTTCAGGTGGAAGATACACTCATCTTT. As protein: CALGEGPPIASWVQVEDTLIF.

This clone was counted a few times. The protein recorded in TCRdb matches a much larger clone and deviates from this DNA's translation at residue 13, suggesting a read error; the protein here is obtained by translating the DNA. The J gene is TRDJ1, the V gene TRDV2; weak D call: TRDD3 (5 bases). TCRdb offers no J gene call, so here the DNA was matched to germline to obtain one. The germline V gene encodes CDR1 GEAIGNYY and CDR2 EKD. The CDR3 length is 23 residues. The V gene lost 3 bases and the J gene lost 4 bases, with 41 bases spanning the gap. This CDR3 is CACDRVLDHSATRGSLLFDKLIF. CDR3 in DNA: TGTGCCTGTGACCGAGTACTGGATCATTCCGCAACTAGGGGTTCTCTCCTGTTCGATAAACTCATCTTT.

This clone was seen only a few times. TCRdb's protein, taken from a much larger clone, differs from this DNA's translation at residue 14, likely owing to a read error; the protein displayed comes from the DNA. This chain connects TRDV1 to TRDJ1; TRDD3 matches 7 bases. After removal of 4 bases from V and 3 bases from J, the junction contained 20 bases not matched to a gene. The CDR3 loop spans 19 amino acids. The germline CDR1 and CDR2 sequences are TSWWSYY and QGS. The DNA for the CDR3 is TGTGCTCTTGGGGGGGGCGTCCTCAGGATACGCTCGTACGCCGATAAACTCATCTTT. Protein sequence: CALGGGVLRIRSYADKLIF.

This clone was observed a handful of times. This is likely an artifact of a read error, given a far larger clone one base away. Within the sample, other DNA sequences also encode this same CDR3. DNA for the CDR3: TGTGCCTGTGACACCGGGGGGGCCCGATACTTCGACCGGGGGATACGGTACACTGATAAACTCATCTTT. It yields the protein CACDTGGARYFDRGIRYTDKLIF. The gene calls are TRDV2 and TRDJ1, with 10 bases lining up with TRDD3. Here the J gene came from matching the DNA to germline, since TCRdb omits it. In germline, CDR1 is GEAIGNYY, CDR2 EKD. This CDR3 comprises 23 residues.

This clone showed up many times. This chain connects TRDV1 to TRDJ1; 8 nucleotides match TRDD3. The CDR3 covers 19 residues. J lost 3 bases, V lost 0 bases, and 15 bases had no gene match. Germline loops: CDR1 TSWWSYY, CDR2 QGS. The CDR3 sequence is CALGELKLRHHWGPDKLIF. The DNA of the CDR3 is TGTGCTCTTGGGGAACTTAAATTGCGCCACCACTGGGGGCCCGATAAACTCATCTTT.

Note on this clone: The translation of this DNA and the TCRdb protein of a much larger clone differ at residue 13, probably owing to a read error; the protein shown here is translated from the DNA. V is TRDV2 and J is TRDJ1; TRDD3 is a possible D gene (6 bases). Germline lookup yields CDR1 GEAIGNYY and CDR2 EKD. The CDR3 totals 16 residues. V lost 1 base and J lost 10, with 24 bases in between. CDR3 bases: TGTGCCTGTGACACGGGCTTACTGGTCATGGGATATAGACTCATCTTT. Translation: CACDTGLLVMGYRLIF.

As regards this clone: The amino acid sequence in TCRdb belongs to a much larger clone and departs from this DNA's translation at residue 10, likely a sequencing read error; the sequence shown is translated from the DNA. The chain recombines TRDV1 with TRDJ1, with a tentative D call TRDD3 (6 bases). Trimming took off 5 bases at V and 1 base at J, with 26 bases between the two ends. The CDR3 is made up of 19 amino acids. Germline CDR1 is TSWWSYY and CDR2 is QGS. In DNA, the CDR3 is TGTGCTCTTGGGATAAGGGGCTACTGGGTGATACAACCCACCGATAAACTCATCTTT. The encoded protein is CALGIRGYWVIQPTDKLIF.

With regard to this clone: Given a far larger clone just one base away, this is likely a sequencing read error. The sample carries other DNA sequences with the same CDR3. The J gene went uncalled, whereas the V gene is TRDV2; the table's D call TRDD3 went unverified against the DNA. The CDR3 is 19 amino acids. The germline gives CDR1 GEAIGNYY, CDR2 EKD. The CDR3 region has the DNA TGTGCCTGTGACCCTACTGGGGGATATGCGTCCTGGGACACCCGACAAATGTTTTTC. Protein: CACDPTGGYASWDTRQMFF.